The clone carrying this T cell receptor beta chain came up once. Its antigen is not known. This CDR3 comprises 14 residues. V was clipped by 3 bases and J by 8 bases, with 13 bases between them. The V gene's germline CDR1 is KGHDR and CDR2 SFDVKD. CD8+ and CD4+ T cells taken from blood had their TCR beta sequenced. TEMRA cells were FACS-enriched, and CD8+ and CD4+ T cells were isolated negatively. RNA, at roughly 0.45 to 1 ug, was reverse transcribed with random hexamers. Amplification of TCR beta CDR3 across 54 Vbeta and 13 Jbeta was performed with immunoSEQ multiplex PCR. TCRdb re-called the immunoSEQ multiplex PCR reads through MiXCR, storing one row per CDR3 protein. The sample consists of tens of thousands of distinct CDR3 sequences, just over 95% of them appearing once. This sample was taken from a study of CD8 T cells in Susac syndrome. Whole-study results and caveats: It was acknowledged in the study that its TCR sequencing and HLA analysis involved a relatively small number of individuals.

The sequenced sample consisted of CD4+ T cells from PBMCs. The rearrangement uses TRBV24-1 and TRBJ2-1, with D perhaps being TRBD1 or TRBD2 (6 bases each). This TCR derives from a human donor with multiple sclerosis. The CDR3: CATSDPTGADEQFF. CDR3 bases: TGTGCCACCAGTGATCCGACGGGGGCGGATGAGCAGTTCTTC.